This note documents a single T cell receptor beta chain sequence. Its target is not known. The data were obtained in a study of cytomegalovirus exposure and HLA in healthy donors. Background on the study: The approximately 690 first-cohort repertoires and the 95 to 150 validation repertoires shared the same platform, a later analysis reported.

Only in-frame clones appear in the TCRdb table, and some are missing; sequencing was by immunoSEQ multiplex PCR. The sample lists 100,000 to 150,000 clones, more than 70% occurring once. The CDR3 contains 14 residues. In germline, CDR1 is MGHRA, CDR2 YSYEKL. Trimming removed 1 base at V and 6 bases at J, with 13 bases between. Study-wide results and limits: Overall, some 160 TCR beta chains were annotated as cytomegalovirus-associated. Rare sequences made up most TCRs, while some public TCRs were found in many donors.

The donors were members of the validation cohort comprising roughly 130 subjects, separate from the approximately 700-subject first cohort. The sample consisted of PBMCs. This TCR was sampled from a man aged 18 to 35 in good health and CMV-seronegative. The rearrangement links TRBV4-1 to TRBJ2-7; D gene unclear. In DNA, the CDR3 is TGCGCCAGCAGCCAAGGTTCGAGCCCATCCGAGCAGTACTTC. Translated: CASSQGSSPSEQYF.